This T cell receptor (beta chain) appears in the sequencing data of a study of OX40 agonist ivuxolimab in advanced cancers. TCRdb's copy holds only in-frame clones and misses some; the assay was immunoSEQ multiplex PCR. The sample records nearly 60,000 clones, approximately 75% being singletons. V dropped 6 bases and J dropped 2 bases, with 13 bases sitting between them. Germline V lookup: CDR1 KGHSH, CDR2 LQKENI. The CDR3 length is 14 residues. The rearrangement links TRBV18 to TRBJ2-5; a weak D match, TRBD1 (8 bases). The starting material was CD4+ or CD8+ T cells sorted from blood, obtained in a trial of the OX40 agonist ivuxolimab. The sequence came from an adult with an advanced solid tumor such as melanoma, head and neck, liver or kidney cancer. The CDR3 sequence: CASSSQGGQETQYF. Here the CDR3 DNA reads TGTGCCAGCTCCTCACAGGGGGGGCAAGAGACCCAGTACTTC.